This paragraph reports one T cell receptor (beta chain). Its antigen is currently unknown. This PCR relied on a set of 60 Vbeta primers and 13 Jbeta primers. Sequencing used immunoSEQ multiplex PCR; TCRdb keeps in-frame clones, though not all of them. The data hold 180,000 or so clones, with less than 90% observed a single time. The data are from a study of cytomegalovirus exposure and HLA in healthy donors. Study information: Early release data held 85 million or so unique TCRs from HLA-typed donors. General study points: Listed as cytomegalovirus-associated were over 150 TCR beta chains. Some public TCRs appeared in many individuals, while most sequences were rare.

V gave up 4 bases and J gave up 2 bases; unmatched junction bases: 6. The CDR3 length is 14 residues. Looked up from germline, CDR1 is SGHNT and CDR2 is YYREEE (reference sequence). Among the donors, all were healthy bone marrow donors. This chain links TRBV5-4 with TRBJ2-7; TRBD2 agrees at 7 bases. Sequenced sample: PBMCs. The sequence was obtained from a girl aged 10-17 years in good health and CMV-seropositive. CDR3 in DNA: TGTGCCAGCAGCGCCGAAGGACTAGCCTACGAGCAGTACTTC. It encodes CASSAEGLAYEQYF.